Presented here are 26 T cell receptor beta chains from one specimen sequenced in a study of T cells in Graves' hyperthyroidism and ophthalmopathy. RNA transcripts provided the source from which TCR beta CDR3 regions were amplified. A set of HTBI primers served as the primers for a first-round RT-PCR of the TCR CDR3. TCRdb recomputed calls from the multiplex PCR reads with MiXCR, one row per CDR3 protein. Here the sample spans 400,000 or so distinct CDR3 sequences, 14% being singletons. Input material: blood. The receptors originated from a woman in her 30s with Graves' ophthalmopathy.

V is TRBV20-1 and J is TRBJ1-4; tentatively, D is TRBD1 (6 bases). The germline CDR1 and CDR2 sequences are DFQATT and SNEGSKA (reference sequence). CDR3 length: 14 amino acids. V gave up 6 bases and J gave up 7 bases, with 18 bases separating them. The CDR3 DNA reads as TGCAGTGCCTCGAACAGGGCAGCAGGTGAAAAACTGTTTTTT. Its protein product is CSASNRAAGEKLFF.

This clonotype came up a few times. V gene TRBV28 combines with J gene TRBJ2-7; 9 nucleotides line up with TRBD1. The CDR3 is 15 residues long. Germline V gene lookup returns CDR1 MDHEN and CDR2 SYDVKM. V was clipped by 5 bases and J by 6 bases; unmatched bases: 11. In DNA, the CDR3 is TGTGCCAGCAGTATAGGACAGGGGTTTTTTTTCGAGCAGTACTTC. As protein: CASSIGQGFFFEQYF.

Only a few counts were recorded for this clonotype. The genes are TRBV6-1 and TRBJ2-3, with D unclear. The V gene's germline CDR1 is MNHNS and CDR2 SASEGT. The CDR3 sequence is 13 residues long. The V gene lost 6 bases and the J gene lost 1 base, with 8 bases spanning the gap. CDR3: CASRNRGTDTQYF. The CDR3 DNA sequence: TGTGCCAGCAGAAATAGAGGCACAGATACGCAGTATTTT.

CDR3 amino acids: CSATGGAGKPTDTQYF. The CDR3, as DNA: TGCAGTGCTACGGGGGGGGCCGGTAAGCCCACAGATACGCAGTATTTT. This chain links TRBV20-1 with TRBJ2-3; 8 nucleotides agree with TRBD2. CDR1 is DFQATT and CDR2 is SNEGSKA in the germline V gene (reference sequence). The CDR3 extends over 16 amino acids. Losses at the gene ends were 4 bases for V and 2 bases for J; bases not matched to a gene: 11.

The rearrangement joins TRBV6-5 to TRBJ2-3; D might be TRBD2 (5 bases). Trimming pared 8 bases from V and 1 base from J, leaving 10 bases between. The length of the CDR3 is 13 residues. CDR1 MNHEY and CDR2 SVGAGI come from the germline V gene. This chain's CDR3 is CASVERGTDTQYF. The CDR3 DNA follows: TGTGCCAGCGTTGAGAGGGGCACAGATACGCAGTATTTT.

This clonotype was observed a handful of times. The chain combines TRBV20-1 with TRBJ2-7; 8 bases line up with TRBD1. V trimming: 4 bases; J trimming: 4 bases; junction bases outside the gene matches: 6. CDR1 is DFQATT, CDR2 SNEGSKA, per germline (reference sequence). The CDR3 totals 13 residues. In DNA form, the CDR3 reads TGCAGTGCTACGGACAGGGTTGGATACGAGCAGTACTTC. Translated, it gives CSATDRVGYEQYF.

This clonotype was counted many times. The chain links TRBV29-1 to TRBJ1-2, with 8 bases aligning to TRBD1. Looked up from germline, CDR1 is SQVTM and CDR2 is ANQGSEA. J gave up 2 bases and V 7 bases, and 6 bases lay outside the gene matches. This CDR3 spans 13 amino acids. This chain's CDR3 is CSGATGANYGYTF. The CDR3 coding sequence is TGCAGCGGTGCGACAGGGGCGAACTATGGCTACACCTTC.

This clonotype has ten or more counts. The genes are TRBV6-1 and TRBJ2-1; D assignment may be TRBD1 or TRBD2 (6 bases each). The V gene lost 4 bases and the J gene lost 12 bases, with 13 bases spanning the gap. This CDR3 contains 12 residues. The germline gives CDR1 MNHNS, CDR2 SASEGT. The chain's CDR3 is CASSGVGGPQFF. The CDR3 DNA sequence: TGTGCCAGCAGTGGGGTGGGGGGCCCGCAGTTCTTC.

Concerning this clonotype: It may be a read error: a sequence one base away is much more abundant. The rearrangement links TRBV20-1 to TRBJ2-3; TRBD1 aligns across 8 bases. This CDR3 contains 13 residues. Germline V gives CDR1 DFQATT, CDR2 SNEGSKA (reference sequence). Here the CDR3 DNA reads TGCAGTGCTACCGGGACAGGCACAGAGACGCAGTATTTT. Translation: CSATGTGTETQYF.

This clonotype was detected ten times or more. The genes are TRBV6-1 and TRBJ2-1; 9 bases match TRBD1. From germline, CDR1 is MNHNS and CDR2 SASEGT. The CDR3 sequence is 17 residues long. V trimming: 6 bases; J trimming: 9 bases; junction bases outside the gene matches: 18. Written as DNA, the CDR3 is TGTGCCAGCAGGACCAAACCGGGACAGGGAATTGTTGGTGAGCAGTTCTTC. Amino acid sequence: CASRTKPGQGIVGEQFF.

This clonotype was observed many times. V usage is TRBV20-1 and J usage is TRBJ1-2; 7 bases line up with TRBD1. Germline CDR1 reads DFQATT; CDR2 reads SNEGSKA (reference sequence). Unmatched junction bases numbered 15, after V lost 6 bases and J lost 5 bases. The CDR3 has 15 residues. CDR3 amino acids: CSAHNSQGSGYGYTF. The CDR3 DNA is TGCAGTGCCCACAACTCACAGGGGAGCGGGTATGGCTACACCTTC.

The chain has TRBV7-9 and TRBJ1-2, with D unclear. The CDR3 consists of 13 residues. Per the germline V gene, CDR1 is SEHNR and CDR2 is FQNEAQ (reference sequence). V lost 5 bases and J 3 bases, leaving 10 bases between the germline ends. The chain's CDR3 is CASSPWEDYGYTF. The DNA for the CDR3 is TGTGCCAGCAGCCCCTGGGAGGACTATGGCTACACCTTC.

In its sample, this clonotype was seen many times. The V call is TRBV7-3, the J call TRBJ1-6; D unresolved. Germline CDR1 is SGHTA and CDR2 is FQGTGA. Trimming removed 6 bases from V and 7 bases from J, with 10 bases in between. The CDR3 length is 13 residues. The CDR3 spells CASSAVRNSPLHF. Here the CDR3 DNA reads TGTGCCAGCAGTGCAGTTCGGAATTCACCCCTCCACTTT.

Many counts were recorded for this clonotype. The J gene is TRBJ2-1, the V gene TRBV2, with 9 bases that match TRBD2. The junction had 7 bases not matched to a gene; V was cut back by 3 bases and J by 1 base. Germline V gene data show CDR1 as SNHLY and CDR2 as FYNNEI. The CDR3 contains 17 residues. In DNA form, the CDR3 reads TGTGCCAGCAGTGATTCCTGGCTAGCGGGATCCTACAATGAGCAGTTCTTC. As protein: CASSDSWLAGSYNEQFF. The full variable domain, in which reference TRBV2 and TRBJ2-1 provide the parts outside the CDR3, is EPEVTQTPSHQVTQMGQEVILRCVPISNHLYFYWYRQILGQKVEFLVSFYNNEISEKSEIFDDQFSVERPDGSNFTLKIRSTKLEDSAMYFCASSDSWLAGSYNEQFFGPGTRLTVL.

This clonotype came up many times. The chain recombines TRBV7-2 with TRBJ2-5, with D hard to call. Germline values: CDR1 SGHTA, CDR2 FQGNSA. V gave up 1 base and J gave up 5 bases, with 11 bases separating them. The CDR3 has 14 residues. The CDR3 reads CASSLDAAGETQYF. The CDR3, as DNA: TGTGCCAGCAGCTTAGATGCCGCCGGGGAGACCCAGTACTTC.

The table lists this clonotype with a few counts. The chain combines TRBV19 with TRBJ1-2; D perhaps matches TRBD1 (5 bases). The germline V gene has CDR1 LNHDA and CDR2 SQIVND (reference sequence). V lost 7 bases to trimming and J lost 2 bases, with 20 bases between them. The CDR3 sequence is 16 residues long. CDR3 loop: CASTPSSGRGNYGYTF. The CDR3 DNA is TGTGCCAGTACCCCCTCCAGCGGTAGGGGCAACTATGGCTACACCTTC.

J is TRBJ2-1 and V is TRBV6-1; 9 bases align to TRBD2. After removal of 8 bases from V and 5 bases from J, the junction contained 10 bases not matched to a gene. CDR1 MNHNS and CDR2 SASEGT come from the germline V gene. There are 15 residues in the CDR3. The CDR3 region is CASGLGLAPHNEQFF. DNA of the CDR3: TGTGCCAGCGGTCTCGGACTAGCGCCACACAATGAGCAGTTCTTC.

This clonotype was counted at least ten times. V is TRBV5-6 and J is TRBJ1-5, with D hard to call. The CDR3 sequence is 19 residues long. Deletions cut 1 base from V and 2 bases from J, with 22 bases between. Germline CDR1 SGHDT, CDR2 YYEEEE. In DNA, the CDR3 is TGTGCCAGCAGCTTGTTTCTTCGTGGCGGGCCACCAGGCAATCAGCCCCAGCATTTT. Protein: CASSLFLRGGPPGNQPQHF. Combining the CDR3 with reference TRBV5-6 and TRBJ1-5 gives the whole variable domain DAGVTQSPTHLIKTRGQQVTLRCSPKSGHDTVSWYQQALGQGPQFIFQYYEEEERQRGNFPDRFSGHQFPNYSSELNVNALLLGDSALYLCASSLFLRGGPPGNQPQHFGDGTRLSIL.

This clonotype was counted many times. The CDR3 sequence is CASSAGLAGGPDTQYF. The CDR3, as DNA: TGTGCCAGCAGCGCCGGACTAGCGGGGGGACCAGATACGCAGTATTTT. V is TRBV9 and J is TRBJ2-3; 14 bases are shared with TRBD2. Germline trimming cut 3 bases from V and 4 bases from J; bases unmatched to any gene: 4. CDR1 and CDR2 from the germline V gene are SGDLS and YYNGEE. This CDR3 contains 16 residues.

This clonotype was detected only a few times. This rearrangement joins TRBV7-8 to TRBJ2-2; 10 bases are a match to TRBD2. This CDR3 has 16 residues. Germline assignment: CDR1 SGHVS and CDR2 FQNEAQ. The junction had 9 bases not matched to a gene; V was cut back by 7 bases and J by 4 bases. This CDR3 is CASKDLAGGITGELFF. CDR3 coding DNA: TGTGCCAGCAAAGATTTAGCGGGGGGTATCACCGGGGAGCTGTTTTTT.

In this sample, this clonotype turned up many times. The chain recombines TRBV29-1 with TRBJ1-5; a possible D gene is TRBD1 (6 bases). The germline V gene has CDR1 SQVTM and CDR2 ANQGSEA. V gave up 6 bases and J gave up 6 bases, with 18 bases separating them. This CDR3 has 14 residues. CDR3 DNA sequence: TGCAGCGTCTGCCCGGACAGCTTTTGTCAGCCCCAGCATTTT. It yields the protein CSVCPDSFCQPQHF.

This clonotype appeared a few times. An end of the junction differs from the germline gene, which may be a read error. The J gene is TRBJ1-2, the V gene TRBV7-9; D is uncertain. This CDR3 has 15 residues. Germline-derived CDR1 and CDR2 are SEHNR and FQNEAQ (reference sequence). CDR3 sequence reads: CANSPLTWINYGYTF. The CDR3 DNA is TGTGCCAACAGCCCACTTACATGGATTAACTATGGCTACACCTTC.

This clonotype was seen at least ten times. This chain uses TRBV12-3 or TRBV12-4 with TRBJ2-2; the match to TRBD2 covers 8 bases. The V segment lost 2 bases and the J segment 2 bases; nucleotides outside the gene matches: 7. CDR3 length: 17 amino acids. Written as DNA, the CDR3 is TGTGCCAGCAGTTTAAGGGAGGCGGGGGGAAACACCGGGGAGCTGTTTTTT. Its protein is CASSLREAGGNTGELFF.

This chain joins TRBV28 and TRBJ1-2; 11 bases line up with TRBD1. Germline values: CDR1 MDHEN, CDR2 SYDVKM. The CDR3 length is 15 residues. Trimming took 2 bases from V and 3 from J; bases not matched to a gene: 2. For the CDR3, the DNA is TGTGCCAGCAGTTTAACGGACAGGGGGCACTATGGCTACACCTTC. Translating it yields CASSLTDRGHYGYTF.

This clonotype was seen many times. This sequence joins TRBV20-1 and TRBJ1-2, with D maybe TRBD1 (5 bases). V lost 1 base, J lost 1 base, and 10 bases lay in between. The CDR3 length is 14 residues. Looked up from germline, CDR1 is DFQATT and CDR2 is SNEGSKA (reference sequence). CDR3 loop: CSARGQGHNYGYTF. The CDR3 DNA sequence: TGCAGTGCTAGAGGGCAGGGTCATAACTATGGCTACACCTTC.

This clonotype was observed a few times. V and J are TRBV6-5 and TRBJ2-5; D unresolved. CDR1 and CDR2 from the germline V gene are MNHEY and SVGAGI. CDR3 length equals 15 residues. Trimming shortened V by 7 bases and J by 5 bases, and 20 bases separated the two germline ends. In DNA form, the CDR3 reads TGTGCCAGCACCAAAATGGGGTATAGTGGGGAGACCCAGTACTTC. Its protein product is CASTKMGYSGETQYF.